This T cell receptor beta chain was documented in a study of response to subunit inactivated influenza vaccine. Findings of the study overall: There was a suggestion from the authors that each seasonal influenza vaccination recruits few new T cells.

CDR1 is SQVTM and CDR2 is ANQGSEA in the germline V gene. Trimming at V came to 2 bases and at J to 8 bases, leaving 8 bases not matched to a gene. The CDR3 sequence is 14 residues long. The sample holds many counts of this clonotype. As yet, its antigen is unknown. TCRdb independently ran MiXCR on the RT-PCR reads; one entry per CDR3 protein. The data contain about 500,000 distinct CDR3 sequences, about 15% of them singletons. The sequencing used CD4+ T cells sorted from PBMCs, collected less than 30 months after vaccination. The origin of this receptor is a man aged 45 to 75 who received an inactivated influenza vaccine. The rearrangement joins TRBV29-1 to TRBJ2-1; the match to TRBD1 covers 8 bases. As DNA, the CDR3 is TGCAGCGTTGAACTAGGGCAGGGGGCTTATGAGCAGTTCTTC. This gives the protein CSVELGQGAYEQFF.